What follows are 31 T cell receptor beta chains derived from one specimen sequenced in a study of T cell responses to AZD1222 COVID-19 vaccine. This table comes from immunoSEQ multiplex PCR, and its TCRdb copy is limited to in-frame clones, with some not included. The sample has some 150,000 clones; 89% are singletons. Sequences were derived from peripheral blood, sampled on day 0 of AZD1222 vaccination. Source of these receptors: an adult in good health.

The chain is built from TRBV20-1 and TRBJ2-5; 9 bases are a match to TRBD2. Germline V gene lookup returns CDR1 DFQATT and CDR2 SNEGSKA (reference sequence). Trimming took 3 bases from V and 6 from J; bases not matched to a gene: 20. This CDR3 has 18 residues. The CDR3, as DNA: TGCAGTGCTAGTTCCACGAAACGCCCAGCGGGGGGCCCCAAGACCCAGTACTTC. It is translated as CSASSTKRPAGGPKTQYF.

The V gene is TRBV5-5, the J gene TRBJ1-5; no definite D call. The V end was cut by 0 bases, the J end by 3 bases, with 13 bases between. The V gene's germline CDR1 is SGHKS and CDR2 YYEKEE (reference sequence). The length of the CDR3 is 16 residues. The CDR3 region has the DNA TGTGCCAGCAGCTTGGATTGGTCCACGTACAATCAGCCCCAGCATTTT. It specifies CASSLDWSTYNQPQHF.

V and J are TRBV9 and TRBJ1-4; the D is unclear. The germline gives CDR1 SGDLS, CDR2 YYNGEE. Trimming removed 4 bases at V and 0 bases at J, with 10 bases between. CDR3 size: 15 residues. The CDR3 protein is CASSTHGATNEKLFF. CDR3 in DNA: TGTGCCAGCAGCACCCACGGAGCAACTAATGAAAAACTGTTTTTT.

In this sample, this clone turned up once. This chain links TRBV7-2 with TRBJ1-2, with D possibly being TRBD1 (5 bases). This CDR3 has 12 amino acids. In germline, CDR1 is SGHTA, CDR2 FQGNSA. V shed 6 bases and J shed 8 bases, with 13 bases lying between them. The CDR3 nucleotides are TGTGCCAGCAGAGCGGGACTTGACGGCTACACCTTC. Translated: CASRAGLDGYTF.

The V and J genes are TRBV5-6 and TRBJ2-1; D is unresolved. The CDR3 runs to 16 residues. Germline V gene lookup returns CDR1 SGHDT and CDR2 YYEEEE. V shed 7 bases and J shed 5 bases, with 22 bases lying between them. In nucleotides, the CDR3 is TGTGCCAGCCCCCCCGGCCGAACGAATCAAGACAATGAGCAGTTCTTC. Its protein product is CASPPGRTNQDNEQFF.

Turning to this clone: One end of the junction varies from germline; a read error may be responsible. The J gene is TRBJ2-1, the V gene TRBV7-7, with TRBD2 identical over 8 bases. Germline V gene data show CDR1 as SSHAT and CDR2 as FNYEAQ (reference sequence). This CDR3 has 15 residues. The CDR3 spells CASSLDGGVHNEQFF. CDR3 bases: TGTGCTAGCAGCTTAGACGGGGGGGTTCACAATGAGCAGTTCTTC.

The chain combines TRBV12-5 with TRBJ1-6; the D is unclear. Germline V gives CDR1 LGHNT, CDR2 FRNRAP. There are 15 residues in the CDR3. V shed 0 bases and J shed 10 bases, with 13 bases lying between them. The CDR3 here is CASGLVRVDGSPLHF. Written as DNA, the CDR3 is TGTGCTAGTGGTTTGGTACGGGTAGATGGCTCACCCCTCCACTTT.

The chain links TRBV2 to TRBJ2-5; 13 bases are a match to TRBD2. Germline V gene data show CDR1 as SNHLY and CDR2 as FYNNEI. Trimming took 6 bases from V and 2 from J; bases not matched to a gene: 6. The CDR3 is 16 amino acids. In DNA form, the CDR3 reads TGTGCCAGCAGACCCGGGACTAGCGGGGTACAAGAGACCCAGTACTTC. Its protein product is CASRPGTSGVQETQYF.

This clone was counted a single time. The V call is TRBV24-1, the J call TRBJ2-1; 13 bases agree with TRBD2. The ends lost 5 bases at V and 0 bases at J; junction bases unmatched: 6. The CDR3 sequence is 18 residues long. Germline loops: CDR1 KGHDR, CDR2 SFDVKD. In DNA, the CDR3 is TGTGCCACCAGTGGTACTAGCGGGAGGGCGAGCTCCTACAATGAGCAGTTCTTC. It codes for CATSGTSGRASSYNEQFF.

The V gene is TRBV9, the J gene TRBJ1-1; D possibly corresponds to TRBD1 (6 bases). The CDR3 spans 12 residues. Germline CDR1 is SGDLS and CDR2 is YYNGEE. V was clipped by 0 bases and J by 8 bases, with 8 bases between them. The CDR3 nucleotides are TGTGCCAGCAGCGTAGCTACAGGGGAAGCTTTCTTT. Translation: CASSVATGEAFF.

The J gene is TRBJ2-1, the V gene TRBV7-3; D may be TRBD1 or TRBD2 (5 bases each). V was trimmed by 5 bases and J by 7 bases, leaving 18 bases between them. The germline V gene has CDR1 SGHTA and CDR2 FQGTGA. The CDR3 runs to 15 residues. The chain's CDR3 is CASSPNRDPANEQFF. Here the CDR3 DNA reads TGTGCCAGCAGCCCGAACCGGGACCCTGCTAATGAGCAGTTCTTC.

The chain links TRBV2 to TRBJ2-4; D might be TRBD1 (5 bases). The germline CDR1 and CDR2 sequences are SNHLY and FYNNEI. The CDR3 runs to 20 residues. Trimming took off 4 bases at V and 0 bases at J, with 25 bases between the two ends. CDR3 DNA sequence: TGTGCCAGCAGTGCAGGTCAGACAGAACCAAGACTTCTAGCCAAAAACATTCAGTACTTC. Amino acid sequence: CASSAGQTEPRLLAKNIQYF. Complete variable domain (other parts from reference TRBV2 and TRBJ2-4): EPEVTQTPSHQVTQMGQEVILRCVPISNHLYFYWYRQILGQKVEFLVSFYNNEISEKSEIFDDQFSVERPDGSNFTLKIRSTKLEDSAMYFCASSAGQTEPRLLAKNIQYFGAGTRLSVL.

The V gene is TRBV27, the J gene TRBJ2-7; D not certain. Trimming shortened V by 1 base and J by 7 bases, and 14 bases separated the two germline ends. The CDR3 covers 14 residues. Germline values: CDR1 MNHEY, CDR2 SMNVEV (reference sequence). DNA for the CDR3: TGTGCCAGCAGTTTATGGAGTGACCCTATTGAGCAGTACTTC. Protein product: CASSLWSDPIEQYF.

This chain joins TRBV5-1 and TRBJ1-3, with a possible D match to TRBD1 (6 bases). CDR3 length equals 15 residues. V lost 3 bases and J lost 0, with 10 bases in between. In germline, CDR1 is SGHRS, CDR2 YFSETQ. The CDR3: CASSSGEYSGNTIYF. As DNA, the CDR3 is TGCGCCAGCAGCTCAGGGGAATACTCTGGAAACACCATATATTTT.

CDR3 coding DNA: TGTGCCAGCAGCCTCGGACAGGGCCCCTATGGCTACACCTTC. Amino acids: CASSLGQGPYGYTF. The rearrangement joins TRBV6-5 to TRBJ1-2; 8 bases line up with TRBD1. Trimming removed 6 bases from V and 4 bases from J; junction bases left unmatched: 7. This CDR3 spans 14 amino acids. Germline loops: CDR1 MNHEY, CDR2 SVGAGI.

The rearrangement uses TRBV4-1 and TRBJ2-1, with D perhaps given as TRBD1 or TRBD2 (6 bases each). From germline, CDR1 is MGHRA and CDR2 YSYEKL. The CDR3 runs to 16 residues. Trimming removed 4 bases from V and 5 bases from J, with 18 bases in between. CDR3 amino acids: CASSPPLGGLHNEQFF. For the CDR3, the DNA is TGCGCCAGCAGCCCACCGTTGGGGGGCCTCCACAATGAGCAGTTCTTC.

This chain uses TRBV13 with TRBJ2-5, with a tentative D call TRBD2 (5 bases). The CDR3 loop spans 13 amino acids. Germline V gene lookup returns CDR1 PRHDT and CDR2 FYEKMQ (reference sequence). Deletions cut 2 bases from V and 10 bases from J, with 14 bases between. The DNA for the CDR3 is TGTGCCAGCAGCTTAAAAAGTAGAGGGATCCAGTACTTC. It translates to CASSLKSRGIQYF.

This chain connects TRBV27 to TRBJ1-1, with TRBD1 as a possible D gene (5 bases). V gave up 2 bases and J gave up 4 bases, with 8 bases separating them. This CDR3 is built from 13 residues. Germline V lookup: CDR1 MNHEY, CDR2 SMNVEV (reference sequence). DNA of the CDR3: TGTGCCAGCAGTTTAAGTAGGGGCACTGAAGCTTTCTTT. It codes for CASSLSRGTEAFF.

The V and J genes are TRBV28 and TRBJ2-4; TRBD2 is a possible D gene (5 bases). This CDR3 region has 13 residues. Trimming cost V 8 bases and J 3 bases, with 11 bases left between them. Looked up from germline, CDR1 is MDHEN and CDR2 is SYDVKM. The CDR3 protein is CASAPSRKNIQYF. The CDR3 DNA follows: TGTGCCAGCGCCCCTAGCCGCAAAAACATTCAGTACTTC. Full variable domain (rest looked up from reference TRBV28 and TRBJ2-4): DVKVTQSSRYLVKRTGEKVFLECVQDMDHENMFWYRQDPGLGLRLIYFSYDVKMKEKGDIPEGYSVSREKKERFSLILESASTNQTSMYLCASAPSRKNIQYFGAGTRLSVL.

The chain carries TRBV28 and TRBJ1-5; D is unresolved. Germline-derived CDR1 and CDR2 are MDHEN and SYDVKM. V was pared by 3 bases and J by 11 bases, with 8 bases between. CDR3 size: 11 residues. DNA for the CDR3: TGTGCCAGCAGTTTGGCGAGAGCCCAGCATTTT. Amino acids: CASSLARAQHF.

The J gene is TRBJ1-2, the V gene TRBV11-2; D may be TRBD1 (5 bases). The CDR3 contains 16 residues. V was trimmed by 2 bases and J by 4 bases, leaving 17 bases between them. Germline CDR1 reads SGHAT; CDR2 reads FQNNGV. In DNA form, the CDR3 reads TGTGCCAGCAGCTTACCTCGCCCCAGGGAGGTCTATGGCTACACCTTC. The encoded protein is CASSLPRPREVYGYTF.

Only one count was recorded for this clone. The chain uses TRBV12-5 and TRBJ2-1; D might be TRBD1 (8 bases). Looked up from germline, CDR1 is LGHNT and CDR2 is FRNRAP. The ends were cut back, 6 bases at V and 8 bases at J, with 23 bases in the middle. There are 16 residues in the CDR3. The CDR3 protein is CASGQGALGSGDEQFF. The CDR3 DNA follows: TGTGCTAGTGGCCAGGGGGCGCTGGGAAGCGGGGATGAGCAGTTCTTC.

This chain connects TRBV6-6 to TRBJ2-7; D perhaps matches TRBD1 (5 bases). CDR1 is MNHNY, CDR2 SVGAGI, per germline (reference sequence). The germline V and J ends were trimmed by 3 bases and 5 bases, with 17 bases remaining between them. This CDR3 is 15 amino acids long. The CDR3 spells CASSYPRVQGHEQYF. DNA for the CDR3: TGTGCCAGCAGTTATCCCCGGGTCCAGGGCCACGAGCAGTACTTC.

V usage is TRBV9 and J usage is TRBJ1-1, with 7 positions matching TRBD1. V was pared by 2 bases and J by 4 bases, with 2 bases of the junction left unmatched. The CDR3 length is 13 residues. Germline V CDR1 and CDR2: SGDLS, YYNGEE. CDR3 in DNA: TGTGCCAGCAGCGTGACAGGGTCCACTGAAGCTTTCTTT. This gives the protein CASSVTGSTEAFF.

The V and J genes are TRBV14 and TRBJ2-5; D assignment may be TRBD1 or TRBD2 (5 bases each). Per germline, CDR1 SGHDN and CDR2 FVKESK. CDR3 length: 15 amino acids. Trimming pared 4 bases from V and 4 bases from J, leaving 16 bases between. CDR3 in amino acids: CASSPWRSGPETQYF. The CDR3 nucleotides are TGTGCCAGCAGCCCTTGGAGGTCGGGACCAGAGACCCAGTACTTC.

The rearrangement uses TRBV15 and TRBJ1-2; 7 bases map to TRBD1. V shed 1 base and J 4 bases; nucleotides not matched to a gene: 6. From germline, CDR1 is LNHNV and CDR2 YYDKDF (reference sequence). The CDR3 is 15 residues long. This CDR3 is CATSRGSTGIYGYTF. For the CDR3, the DNA is TGTGCCACCAGCAGAGGTTCGACAGGGATCTATGGCTACACCTTC. Full variable domain (remainder filled in from reference TRBV15 and TRBJ1-2): DAMVIQNPRYQVTQFGKPVTLSCSQTLNHNVMYWYQQKSSQAPKLLFHYYDKDFNNEADTPDNFQSRRPNTSFCFLDIRSPGLGDTAMYLCATSRGSTGIYGYTFGSGTRLTVV.

The gene calls are TRBV10-3 and TRBJ1-2; TRBD1 agrees at 7 bases. The V gene's germline CDR1 is ENHRY and CDR2 SYGVKD. CDR3 length: 15 residues. The V segment lost 3 bases and the J segment 2 bases; nucleotides outside the gene matches: 6. In DNA form, the CDR3 reads TGTGCCATCAGTGACCCGACAGGGACCAACTATGGCTACACCTTC. Protein product: CAISDPTGTNYGYTF.

The rearrangement links TRBV15 to TRBJ2-5; TRBD1 agrees at 8 bases. Losses at the gene ends were 5 bases for V and 5 bases for J; bases not matched to a gene: 10. Germline V CDR1 and CDR2: LNHNV, YYDKDF (reference sequence). The CDR3 spans 15 residues. CDR3 protein: CATSPDRGARETQYF. The CDR3, as DNA: TGTGCCACCAGCCCCGACAGGGGCGCCAGGGAGACCCAGTACTTC. The complete variable domain, with remaining parts taken from reference TRBV15 and TRBJ2-5, reads DAMVIQNPRYQVTQFGKPVTLSCSQTLNHNVMYWYQQKSSQAPKLLFHYYDKDFNNEADTPDNFQSRRPNTSFCFLDIRSPGLGDTAMYLCATSPDRGARETQYFGPGTRLLVL.

The CDR3 loop is CASSRALNTEAFF. CDR3 bases: TGCGCCAGCAGCCGAGCCCTGAACACTGAAGCTTTCTTT. The chain combines TRBV4-1 with TRBJ1-1, with no clear D. This CDR3 comprises 13 residues. The germline V and J ends were trimmed by 4 bases and 0 bases, with 6 bases remaining between them. The V gene's germline CDR1 is MGHRA and CDR2 YSYEKL.

The chain combines TRBV28 with TRBJ2-1, with 8 bases aligning to TRBD2. Looked up from germline, CDR1 is MDHEN and CDR2 is SYDVKM. V was clipped by 6 bases and J by 3 bases; unmatched bases: 19. CDR3 length: 19 residues. CDR3 sequence: CASSPFPYTSGGDYNEQFF. For the CDR3, the DNA is TGTGCCAGCAGCCCTTTCCCATATACTAGCGGCGGGGACTACAATGAGCAGTTCTTC.

V gene TRBV5-1 combines with J gene TRBJ2-3, with TRBD1 matching over 11 bases. Germline V lookup: CDR1 SGHRS, CDR2 YFSETQ. V lost 4 bases and J lost 8; bases outside the gene matches: 9. The CDR3 has 15 residues. In DNA, the CDR3 is TGCGCCAGCAGCCGAACGGACAGGGGGCTTGGTACGCAGTATTTT. It encodes CASSRTDRGLGTQYF.